These 20 T cell receptor beta chains were sequenced from one sample in a study of cytomegalovirus exposure and HLA in healthy donors. Use of 60 Vbeta and 13 Jbeta primers characterized the PCR. The assay was immunoSEQ multiplex PCR, and TCRdb's table has in-frame clones only and misses some. Of hundreds of thousands of clones in the sample, around 80% are singletons; the top ten hold around 3.9%. Source material: PBMCs. These receptors were taken from a male donor in good health and CMV-seronegative.

This clone came up a few times. CDR3 amino acids: CASSPRGQGEQYF. CDR3 coding DNA: TGCGCCAGCAGCCCCAGGGGGCAAGGCGAGCAGTACTTC. This sequence joins TRBV5-1 and TRBJ2-7, with 8 bases matching TRBD1. CDR1 is SGHRS, CDR2 YFSETQ, per germline. This CDR3 has 13 amino acids. With 4 bases clipped from V and 6 bases from J, the junction kept 6 bases outside the gene matches. Complete variable domain (other parts from reference TRBV5-1 and TRBJ2-7): KAGVTQTPRYLIKTRGQQVTLSCSPISGHRSVSWYQQTPGQGLQFLFEYFSETQRNKGNFPGRFSGRQFSNSRSEMNVSTLELGDSALYLCASSPRGQGEQYFGPGTRLTVT.

The rearrangement uses TRBV7-6 and TRBJ2-7, with D tentatively TRBD1 (6 bases). Looked up from germline, CDR1 is SGHVS and CDR2 is FNYEAQ. The CDR3 has 13 amino acids. The V end lost 2 bases, the J end lost 3 bases, and 8 bases lay between the germline ends. The CDR3 region has the DNA TGTGCCAGCAGCTTAACAGGGAACTACGAGCAGTACTTC. Translating gives CASSLTGNYEQYF. Full variable domain (rest looked up from reference TRBV7-6 and TRBJ2-7): GAGVSQSPRYKVTKRGQDVALRCDPISGHVSLYWYRQALGQGPEFLTYFNYEAQQDKSGLPNDRFSAERPEGSISTLTIQRTEQRDSAMYRCASSLTGNYEQYFGPGTRLTVT.

This clone was seen only a few times. This chain connects TRBV19 to TRBJ1-3; D unresolved. Germline CDR1 is LNHDA and CDR2 is SQIVND (reference sequence). V was shortened by 6 bases and J by 0 bases, with 12 bases between the two germline ends. This CDR3 has 15 residues. Written as DNA, the CDR3 is TGTGCCAGTAGATCCCGGGAGCTCTCTGGAAACACCATATATTTT. It yields the protein CASRSRELSGNTIYF.

The V call is TRBV19, the J call TRBJ2-5; D gene uncertain. The DNA end lines up better with TRBJ2-7; the J call may be wrong. The CDR3 has 14 residues. Germline V gene lookup returns CDR1 LNHDA and CDR2 SQIVND (reference sequence). The CDR3 nucleotides are TGTGCCAGTAGTATGAATACGGACTCCTACGAGCAGTACTTC. This translates into CASSMNTDSYEQYF.

As DNA, the CDR3 is TGTGCCAGCAGCTTAGGGGCAGGGCACGGCTATGGCTACACCTTC. It codes for CASSLGAGHGYGYTF. The V and J genes are TRBV7-8 and TRBJ1-2, with D possibly TRBD1 on 5 matching bases. This CDR3 region has 15 residues. Trimming left V 1 base short and J 4 bases short, with 13 bases between. Germline lookup yields CDR1 SGHVS and CDR2 FQNEAQ. The full variable domain, with the rest looked up from reference TRBV7-8 and TRBJ1-2, is GAGVSQSPRYKVAKRGQDVALRCDPISGHVSLFWYQQALGQGPEFLTYFQNEAQLDKSGLPSDRFFAERPEGSVSTLKIQRTQQEDSAVYLCASSLGAGHGYGYTFGSGTRLTVV.

This clone occurred a few times. The CDR3 region has the DNA TGTGCCAGCAGTTCCCCGACAGCCATGAACACTGAAGCTTTCTTT. Residues: CASSSPTAMNTEAFF. The chain uses TRBV27 and TRBJ1-1, with a weak D call TRBD1 (5 bases). CDR3 length: 15 amino acids. Germline V gives CDR1 MNHEY, CDR2 SMNVEV (reference sequence). The V gene lost 4 bases and the J gene lost 0 bases, with 12 bases spanning the gap.

The V call is TRBV10-1, the J call TRBJ2-1; 8 positions match TRBD1. The CDR3 is 15 amino acids. The V gene end was trimmed by 6 bases and the J gene end by 6 bases; junction bases not matched to a gene: 10. Germline-derived CDR1 and CDR2 are WNHNN and SYGVQD (reference sequence). CDR3 DNA: TGCGCCAGCAGCCCAGGGGGCGTTGATGGCAATGAGCAGTTCTTC. Its translation is CASSPGGVDGNEQFF.

The chain combines TRBV9 with TRBJ2-7; 15 bases are a match to TRBD2. J was trimmed by 0 bases and V by 3 bases; bases with no gene match: 7. Germline V lookup: CDR1 SGDLS, CDR2 YYNGEE. The length of the CDR3 is 18 residues. CDR3 nucleotides: TGTGCCAGCAGCGGGGGACTAGCGGGAGGAAGGGGCTCCTACGAGCAGTACTTC. Translation gives CASSGGLAGGRGSYEQYF.

The rearrangement uses TRBV7-8 and TRBJ2-5; D possibly corresponds to TRBD2 (5 bases). CDR3 length: 14 amino acids. Per germline, CDR1 SGHVS and CDR2 FQNEAQ. V gave up 0 bases and J gave up 5 bases, with 10 bases separating them. CDR3: CASSLAGRGETQYF. As DNA, the CDR3 is TGTGCCAGCAGCTTAGCAGGACGAGGGGAGACCCAGTACTTC.

The rearrangement links TRBV7-2 to TRBJ2-7; 7 nucleotides line up with TRBD1. Germline CDR1 reads SGHTA; CDR2 reads FQGNSA. The trim removed 5 bases at V and 1 base at J, leaving 5 bases unmatched. The CDR3 loop spans 14 amino acids. The CDR3 DNA reads TGTGCCAGCAGCCCACGGACAGGTTCCTACGAGCAGTACTTC. This encodes CASSPRTGSYEQYF.

In its sample, this clone was seen a few times. V is TRBV18 and J is TRBJ1-1, with D maybe TRBD1 (5 bases). The CDR3 sequence is 15 residues long. Germline loops: CDR1 KGHSH, CDR2 LQKENI. Trimming took off 5 bases at V and 1 base at J, with 14 bases between the two ends. The CDR3 protein is CASSGRGLGNTEAFF. CDR3 in DNA: TGTGCCAGCTCAGGTAGGGGCCTCGGGAACACTGAAGCTTTCTTT.

This chain joins TRBV20-1 and TRBJ2-7; TRBD2 might be the D (5 bases). Trimming took 6 bases from V and 5 from J, leaving 11 bases between them. This CDR3 comprises 11 residues. Germline loops: CDR1 DFQATT, CDR2 SNEGSKA (reference sequence). CDR3 loop: CSALLVDEQYF. CDR3 nucleotides: TGCAGTGCCCTACTAGTAGACGAGCAGTACTTC.

V usage is TRBV6-5 and J usage is TRBJ2-5, with 11 bases matching TRBD2. The assigned J gene may be wrong: the sequence end matches TRBJ2-7 better. The CDR3 sequence is 15 residues long. Germline values: CDR1 MNHEY, CDR2 SVGAGI. This CDR3 is CASSGGTSGLYEQYF. The DNA of the CDR3 is TGTGCCAGCAGTGGGGGGACTAGCGGCCTCTACGAGCAGTACTTC.

V and J are TRBV27 and TRBJ2-7, with D tentatively TRBD1 (6 bases). Germline V CDR1 and CDR2: MNHEY, SMNVEV (reference sequence). V shed 3 bases and J shed 6 bases, with 9 bases lying between them. This CDR3 is built from 12 residues. CDR3 bases: TGTGCCAGCAGTTTTCCCAGGGGCGAGCAGTACTTC. This codes for CASSFPRGEQYF.

In this sample, this clone turned up a few times. This chain joins TRBV19 and TRBJ2-3, with 12 bases that match TRBD2. The ends lost 4 bases at V and 2 bases at J; junction bases unmatched: 4. This CDR3 is built from 16 residues. The V gene's germline CDR1 is LNHDA and CDR2 SQIVND (reference sequence). The CDR3 here is CASSTWTSGITDTQYF. CDR3 nucleotide sequence: TGTGCCAGTAGTACTTGGACTAGCGGGATCACAGATACGCAGTATTTT.

This clone has only one observation. At the DNA level, this CDR3 is encoded by other sequences in the same sample as well. The chain employs TRBV29-1 and TRBJ2-7; D perhaps matches TRBD1 (6 bases). This CDR3 spans 14 amino acids. Trimming took 3 bases from V and 3 from J, leaving 15 bases between them. The V gene's germline CDR1 is SQVTM and CDR2 ANQGSEA. Here the CDR3 DNA reads TGCAGCGTTGAGGTCCGGGACAAGGGCTACGAGCAGTACTTC. Translated, it gives CSVEVRDKGYEQYF.

The rearrangement joins TRBV5-6 to TRBJ2-7; D unresolved. The CDR3 length is 13 residues. CDR1 and CDR2 from the germline V gene are SGHDT and YYEEEE. V gave up 0 bases and J gave up 5 bases, with 9 bases separating them. The CDR3, as DNA: TGTGCCAGCAGCTTGGGCAGAATCCACGAGCAGTACTTC. Its protein is CASSLGRIHEQYF. The full variable domain, its missing parts supplied by reference TRBV5-6 and TRBJ2-7, is DAGVTQSPTHLIKTRGQQVTLRCSPKSGHDTVSWYQQALGQGPQFIFQYYEEEERQRGNFPDRFSGHQFPNYSSELNVNALLLGDSALYLCASSLGRIHEQYFGPGTRLTVT.

V gene TRBV5-4 combines with J gene TRBJ2-2, with D tentatively TRBD2 (6 bases). CDR3 length equals 13 residues. V lost 5 bases, J lost 6 bases, and 11 bases lay in between. In germline, CDR1 is SGHNT, CDR2 YYREEE (reference sequence). This CDR3 is CASSRSGSGELFF. CDR3 sequence (DNA): TGTGCCAGCAGTCGCAGCGGGTCCGGGGAGCTGTTTTTT.

This clone was picked up a small number of times. This chain joins TRBV4-1 and TRBJ2-3, with D perhaps TRBD2 (6 bases). The CDR3 runs 14 residues. V dropped 3 bases and J dropped 4 bases, with 11 bases sitting between them. Germline V CDR1 and CDR2: MGHRA, YSYEKL. CDR3 in amino acids: CASSQWGVADTQYF. CDR3 bases: TGCGCCAGCAGCCAGTGGGGGGTTGCAGATACGCAGTATTTT.

This chain uses TRBV2 with TRBJ1-5; the match to TRBD1 covers 8 bases. CDR1 SNHLY and CDR2 FYNNEI come from the germline V gene. This CDR3 is built from 15 residues. V dropped 6 bases and J dropped 4; count of bases not matched to a gene: 8. The CDR3 DNA reads as TGTGCCAGCAGGCCGTGGACAGGGCTGAATCAGCCCCAGCATTTT. Translated: CASRPWTGLNQPQHF.